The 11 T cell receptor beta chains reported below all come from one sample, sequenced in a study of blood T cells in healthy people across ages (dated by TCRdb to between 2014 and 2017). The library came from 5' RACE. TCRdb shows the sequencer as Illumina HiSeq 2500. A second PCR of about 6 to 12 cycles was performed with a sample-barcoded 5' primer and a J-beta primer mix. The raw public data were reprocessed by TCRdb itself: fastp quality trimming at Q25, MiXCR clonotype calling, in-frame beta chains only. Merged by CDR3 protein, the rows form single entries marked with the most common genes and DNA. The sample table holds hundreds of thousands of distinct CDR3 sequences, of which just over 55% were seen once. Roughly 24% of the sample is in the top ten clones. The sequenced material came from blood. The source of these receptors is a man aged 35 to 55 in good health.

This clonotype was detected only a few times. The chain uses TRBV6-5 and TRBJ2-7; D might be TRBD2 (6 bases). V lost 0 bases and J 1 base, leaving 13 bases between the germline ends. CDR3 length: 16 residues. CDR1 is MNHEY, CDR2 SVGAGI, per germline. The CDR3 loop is CASSYSAGGPSYEQYF. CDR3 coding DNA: TGTGCCAGCAGTTACTCAGCAGGAGGGCCGTCCTACGAGCAGTACTTC.

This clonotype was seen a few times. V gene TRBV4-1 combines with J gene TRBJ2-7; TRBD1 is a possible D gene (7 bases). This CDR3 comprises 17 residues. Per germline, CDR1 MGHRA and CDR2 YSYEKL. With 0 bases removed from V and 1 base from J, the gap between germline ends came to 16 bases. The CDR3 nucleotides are TGCGCCAGCAGCCAAGAGGAGGGGGCTGGGGGTTCCTACGAGCAGTACTTC. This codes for CASSQEEGAGGSYEQYF.

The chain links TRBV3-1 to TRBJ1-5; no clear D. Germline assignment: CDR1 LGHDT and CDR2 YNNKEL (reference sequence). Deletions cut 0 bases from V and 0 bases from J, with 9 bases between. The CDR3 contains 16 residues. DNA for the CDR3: TGTGCCAGCAGCCAAGATCCGAACCTTAGCAATCAGCCCCAGCATTTT. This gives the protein CASSQDPNLSNQPQHF.

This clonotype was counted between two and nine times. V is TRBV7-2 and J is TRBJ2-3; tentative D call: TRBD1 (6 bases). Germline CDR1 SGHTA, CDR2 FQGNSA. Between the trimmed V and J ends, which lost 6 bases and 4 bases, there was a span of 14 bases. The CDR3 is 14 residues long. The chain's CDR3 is CASRQGLQADTQYF. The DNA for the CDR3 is TGTGCCAGCAGACAGGGATTGCAGGCAGATACGCAGTATTTT. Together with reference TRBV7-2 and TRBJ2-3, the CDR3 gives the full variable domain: GAGVSQSPSNKVTEKGKDVELRCDPISGHTALYWYRQSLGQGLEFLIYFQGNSAPDKSGLPSDRFSAERTGGSVSTLTIQRTQQEDSAVYLCASRQGLQADTQYFGPGTRLTVL.

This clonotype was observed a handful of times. The CDR3: CASSPGQGVVNEQFF. DNA for the CDR3: TGCGCCAGCAGCCCAGGACAGGGGGTGGTCAATGAGCAGTTCTTC. The V call is TRBV5-1, the J call TRBJ2-1, with 10 bases matching TRBD1. Unmatched junction bases numbered 7, after V lost 4 bases and J lost 6 bases. The germline CDR1 and CDR2 sequences are SGHRS and YFSETQ. The CDR3 contains 15 residues. The full variable domain, with the rest looked up from reference TRBV5-1 and TRBJ2-1, is KAGVTQTPRYLIKTRGQQVTLSCSPISGHRSVSWYQQTPGQGLQFLFEYFSETQRNKGNFPGRFSGRQFSNSRSEMNVSTLELGDSALYLCASSPGQGVVNEQFFGPGTRLTVL.

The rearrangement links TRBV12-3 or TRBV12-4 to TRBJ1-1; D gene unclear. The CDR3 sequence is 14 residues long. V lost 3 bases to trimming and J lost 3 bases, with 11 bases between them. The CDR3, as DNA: TGTGCCAGCAGTTTGGTTAGGGTGGACACTGAAGCTTTCTTT. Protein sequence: CASSLVRVDTEAFF.

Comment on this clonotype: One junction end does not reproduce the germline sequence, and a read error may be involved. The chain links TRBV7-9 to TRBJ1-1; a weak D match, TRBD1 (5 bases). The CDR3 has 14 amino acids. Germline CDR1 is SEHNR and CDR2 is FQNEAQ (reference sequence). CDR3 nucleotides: TGTGCTAGCAGCGTAGAAGGCAGGGTACCTGAAGCTTTCTTT. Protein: CASSVEGRVPEAFF.

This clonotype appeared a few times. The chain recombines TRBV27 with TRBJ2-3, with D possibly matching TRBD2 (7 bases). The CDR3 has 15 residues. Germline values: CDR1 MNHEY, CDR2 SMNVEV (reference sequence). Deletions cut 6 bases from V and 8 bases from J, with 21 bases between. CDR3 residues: CASRFLGGRKITQYF. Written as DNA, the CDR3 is TGTGCCAGCAGATTTCTGGGGGGGCGAAAAATTACGCAGTATTTT.

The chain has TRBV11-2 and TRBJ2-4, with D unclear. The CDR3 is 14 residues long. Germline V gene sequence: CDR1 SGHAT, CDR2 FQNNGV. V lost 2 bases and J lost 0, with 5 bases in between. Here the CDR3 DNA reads TGTGCCAGCAGCTTATATGTAGCCAAAAACATTCAGTACTTC. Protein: CASSLYVAKNIQYF.

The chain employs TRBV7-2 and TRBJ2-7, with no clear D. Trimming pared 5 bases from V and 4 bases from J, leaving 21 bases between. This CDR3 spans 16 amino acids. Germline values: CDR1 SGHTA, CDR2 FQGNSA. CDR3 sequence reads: CASSPIAARFSYEQYF. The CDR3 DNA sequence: TGTGCCAGCAGCCCGATAGCCGCCCGTTTCTCGTACGAGCAGTACTTC.

For the CDR3, the DNA is TGTGCCAGCAGTTTGAGCGGGGGAAGCTCCTACGAGCAGTACTTC. This sequence encodes CASSLSGGSSYEQYF. The chain has TRBV2 and TRBJ2-7, with TRBD2 matching over 8 bases. The germline CDR1 and CDR2 sequences are SNHLY and FYNNEI. CDR3 length: 15 residues. After removal of 5 bases from V and 0 bases from J, the junction contained 6 bases not matched to a gene.